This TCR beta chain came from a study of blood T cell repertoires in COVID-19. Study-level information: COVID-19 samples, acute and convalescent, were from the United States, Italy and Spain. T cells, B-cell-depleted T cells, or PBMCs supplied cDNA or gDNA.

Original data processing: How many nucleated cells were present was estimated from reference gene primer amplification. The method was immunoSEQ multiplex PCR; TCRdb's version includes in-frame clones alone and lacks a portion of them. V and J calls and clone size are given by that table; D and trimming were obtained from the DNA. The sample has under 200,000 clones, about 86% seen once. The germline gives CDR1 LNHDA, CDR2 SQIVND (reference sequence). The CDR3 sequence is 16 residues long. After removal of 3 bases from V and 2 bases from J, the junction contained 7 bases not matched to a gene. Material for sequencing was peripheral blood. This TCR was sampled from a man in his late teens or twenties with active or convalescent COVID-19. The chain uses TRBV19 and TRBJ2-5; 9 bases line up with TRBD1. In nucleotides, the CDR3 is TGTGCCAGTAGTATGATGGGACAGGGAGGTCAAGAGACCCAGTACTTC. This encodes CASSMMGQGGQETQYF.